This TCR beta chain was found in a study of CXCR3-negative and CXCR3-positive naive CD8 T cells. This clonotype ranks as medium-sized in terms of frequency. The method, 5' RACE with UMI labels, was used to prepare the TRB cDNA libraries. TCRdb re-called the 5' RACE reads and catalogs CDR3 proteins one per entry, DNA excluded. This sample's table reports about 26,000 distinct CDR3 sequences. Germline CDR1 and CDR2: MDHEN and SYDVKM. The CDR3 extends over 15 amino acids. The TCR was taken from a human donor in good health. Some clones in this sample may be carry-over from other donors' samples. Input material: naive CXCR3- CD8+ T cells from blood. Specified subset: CD45RO-CCR7+CD27+CD95- naive CD8+ T cells lacking CXCR3 (TNR3-). The V gene is TRBV28, the J gene TRBJ2-1; TCRdb reports TRBD1, a call that lacks DNA to check it against. The CDR3 region is CASTGTGDSYNEQFF.